This TCR beta chain came from a study of beta chain features in type 1 diabetes. Study as a whole: In all, some 100 million sorted cells from all samples were analyzed.

This clone was seen repeatedly, ten times or more. The antigen is unknown. General study points: More deletions and fewer insertions at VDJ junctions were seen in type 1 diabetes patients. With patients and controls alike, PCR might favor shorter templates to an equal degree. Shortening of TCRB CDR3s, moderate but significant, appeared in all four CD4+ subsets of Type 1 diabetes patients.

The CDR3 spans 15 residues. CDR1 is ENHRY, CDR2 SYGVKD, per germline. Trimming took 7 bases from V and 2 from J; bases not matched to a gene: 11. cDNA synthesis used the whole RNA isolate, giving expressed TCRB sequences. Libraries were prepared by immunoSEQ multiplex PCR; TCRdb keeps only in-frame clonotypes and omits some of them. The profile covers about 130,000 clones, with 7% to 10% appearing a single time and approximately 0.7% taken by the ten largest. The sequenced sample consisted of central memory CD4+ T cells from blood. This chain links TRBV10-3 with TRBJ2-7, with TRBD2 identical over 7 bases. The TCR originated in a man aged 25 to 40 with type 1 diabetes. CDR3: CAITTDPGGAYEQYF. The DNA of the CDR3 is TGTGCCATCACCACCGACCCGGGGGGAGCCTACGAGCAGTACTTC.